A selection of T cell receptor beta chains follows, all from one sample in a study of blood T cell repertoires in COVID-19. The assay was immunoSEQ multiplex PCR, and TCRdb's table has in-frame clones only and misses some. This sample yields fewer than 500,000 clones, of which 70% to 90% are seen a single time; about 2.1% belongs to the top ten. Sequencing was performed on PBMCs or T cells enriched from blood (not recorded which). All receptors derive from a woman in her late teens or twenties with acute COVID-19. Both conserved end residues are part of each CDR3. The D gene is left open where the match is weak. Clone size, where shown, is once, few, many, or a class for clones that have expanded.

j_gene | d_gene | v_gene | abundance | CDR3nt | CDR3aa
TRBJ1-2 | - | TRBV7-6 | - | TGTGCCAGCAGCTTGAGTGGGCAGATCTATGGCTACACCTTC | CASSLSGQIYGYTF
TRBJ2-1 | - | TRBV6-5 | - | TGTGCCAGCAGTACTCTACCATCCGATGAGCAGTTCTTC | CASSTLPSDEQFF
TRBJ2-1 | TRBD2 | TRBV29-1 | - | TGCAGCGTTGTGAGGAGCGGGAGCAGTTACAATGAGCAGTTCTTC | CSVVRSGSSYNEQFF
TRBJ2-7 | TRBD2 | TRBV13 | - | TGTGCCAGCAGCCCCAGGACTAGCGGGGGTCGTTACGAGCAGTACTTC | CASSPRTSGGRYEQYF
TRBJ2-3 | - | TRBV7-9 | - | TGTGCCAGCAGCTTAGGGGGGCCCACAGATACGCAGTATTTT | CASSLGGPTDTQYF
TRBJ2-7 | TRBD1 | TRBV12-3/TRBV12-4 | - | TGTGCCAGCAGCCGGGGACAGGGGGGCGAGCAGTACTTC | CASSRGQGGEQYF
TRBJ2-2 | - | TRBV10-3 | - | TGTGCCACGTGGGGGGTAAACACCGGGGAGCTGTTTTTT | CATWGVNTGELFF
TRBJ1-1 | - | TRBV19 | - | TGTGCCAGTGATATTGGGGGGGGTCCCACTGAAGCTTTCTTT | CASDIGGGPTEAFF
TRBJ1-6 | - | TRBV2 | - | TGTGCCAGCAGACCCCCGGCGGCTTCCTATAATTCACCCCTCCACTTT | CASRPPAASYNSPLHF
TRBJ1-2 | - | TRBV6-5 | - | TGTGCCAGCAGTTACCGGCTTCCGGGGGTGAATGGCTACACCTTC | CASSYRLPGVNGYTF
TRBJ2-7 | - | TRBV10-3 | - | TGTGCCATCAGTGAGGTCCCATCCTACGAGCAGTACTTC | CAISEVPSYEQYF
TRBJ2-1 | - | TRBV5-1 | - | TGCGCCAGCAGCTTGGTAATGGGCTACAGCTACAATGAGCAGTTCTTC | CASSLVMGYSYNEQFF
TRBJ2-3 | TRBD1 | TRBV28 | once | TGTGCCAGCAGCCTAAGACAGGGAAGGTTCACAGATACGCAGTATTTT | CASSLRQGRFTDTQYF
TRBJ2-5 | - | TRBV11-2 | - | TGTGCCAGCAGCCCCTCTGACGGGAAAGAGACCCAGTACTTC | CASSPSDGKETQYF
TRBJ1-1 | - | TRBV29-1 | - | TGCAGCGTCCCCAACAGGTTATTCAACACTGAAGCTTTCTTT | CSVPNRLFNTEAFF
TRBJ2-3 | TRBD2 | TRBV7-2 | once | TGTGCCAGCAGCCAGACACTAGCGGGAGGTCCGGATACGCAGTATTTT | CASSQTLAGGPDTQYF
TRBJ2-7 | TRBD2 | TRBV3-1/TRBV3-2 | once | TGTGCCAGCACCACGGGGACTAGCGGGAGGGCCGACTACGAGCAGTACTTC | CASTTGTSGRADYEQYF
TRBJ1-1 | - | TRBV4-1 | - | TGCGCCAGCAGCCAAGCGGGGTTGAGGTCCGTGAACACTGAAGCTTTCTTT | CASSQAGLRSVNTEAFF
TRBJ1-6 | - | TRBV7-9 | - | TGTGCCAGCAGCCCCTATGACAGGAATTCACCCCTCCACTTT | CASSPYDRNSPLHF
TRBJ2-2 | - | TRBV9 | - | TGTGCCAGCAGCACAGATCACACCGGGGAGCTGTTTTTT | CASSTDHTGELFF
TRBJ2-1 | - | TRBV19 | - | TGTGCCAGTAGTAAGCGGAATACTTACAATGAGCAGTTCTTC | CASSKRNTYNEQFF
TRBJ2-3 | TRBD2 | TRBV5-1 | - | TGCGCCAGCAGCCGGGGAGAGCGGGGTGGCACAGATACGCAGTATTTT | CASSRGERGGTDTQYF